Each of the 2 T cell receptor beta chains below was sequenced from the same sample in a study of human T cells and chemical hapten exposure. TCRdb processed the RACE reads anew with MiXCR; each CDR3 protein has one entry. The sample records 180,000 or so distinct CDR3 sequences, around a quarter being singletons. Time point described: patch test 3, about 24 weeks after DPC sensitization. Treatment given: therapeutic diphenylcyclopropenone sensitization with weekly scalp DPC. The material was whole blood, obtained in connection with sensitization to the hapten diphenylcyclopropenone (DPC). These receptors came from a woman aged 40 to 55 with alopecia areata. Some clones in this sample may be carry-over from other donors' samples.

The rearrangement uses TRBV28 and TRBJ1-4; 8 nucleotides agree with TRBD1. The CDR3 is 15 residues long. The germline V gene has CDR1 MDHEN and CDR2 SYDVKM. Trimming cost V 5 bases and J 8 bases; bases outside gene matches: 10. CDR3 DNA: TGTGCCAGCAGTCCAAGGGGGACAGGCGGGGAAAAACTGTTTTTT. Protein sequence: CASSPRGTGGEKLFF. Full variable domain (rest looked up from reference TRBV28 and TRBJ1-4): DVKVTQSSRYLVKRTGEKVFLECVQDMDHENMFWYRQDPGLGLRLIYFSYDVKMKEKGDIPEGYSVSREKKERFSLILESASTNQTSMYLCASSPRGTGGEKLFFGSGTQLSVL.

The V gene is TRBV6-2 or TRBV6-3, the J gene TRBJ2-4; 8 nucleotides align to TRBD2. The CDR3 totals 15 residues. Germline V lookup: CDR1 MNHEY, CDR2 SVGEGT. V shed 2 bases and J 4 bases; nucleotides not matched to a gene: 4. The CDR3 DNA reads as TGTGCCAGCAGTTACGTGGGACTAGAAAAAAACATTCAGTACTTC. This codes for CASSYVGLEKNIQYF.